These 32 T cell receptor beta chains were all obtained from the same sample, sequenced in a study of blood T cell repertoires in COVID-19. TCRdb keeps only in-frame clones here, not all; method: immunoSEQ multiplex PCR. The table shows tens of thousands of clones, with 88% occurring only once. The sample comprised peripheral blood. All receptors derive from a woman at least 80 years old with active COVID-19.

The rearrangement uses TRBV15 and TRBJ1-5, with D tentatively TRBD1 (5 bases). The CDR3 runs to 20 residues. Germline values: CDR1 LNHNV, CDR2 YYDKDF (reference sequence). Trimming removed 0 bases from V and 2 bases from J, with 23 bases in between. The CDR3 region is CATSRDLEQVFIGGNQPQHF. CDR3 nucleotide sequence: TGTGCCACCAGCAGAGACCTCGAACAGGTTTTCATAGGTGGCAATCAGCCCCAGCATTTT.

This chain connects TRBV18 to TRBJ2-1; D is perhaps TRBD2 (6 bases). The CDR3 runs to 15 residues. Trimming pared 2 bases from V and 4 bases from J, leaving 12 bases between. The germline CDR1 and CDR2 sequences are KGHSH and LQKENI. The CDR3 is CASSPSVAGYNEQFF. The CDR3 DNA is TGTGCCAGCTCACCATCTGTCGCGGGGTACAATGAGCAGTTCTTC.

J is TRBJ1-1 and V is TRBV5-1; tentative D call: TRBD1 (6 bases). The CDR3 covers 14 residues. Germline lookup yields CDR1 SGHRS and CDR2 YFSETQ. Trimming took off 3 bases at V and 3 bases at J, with 12 bases between the two ends. The CDR3 DNA reads TGCGCCAGCAGCTCAAGGACAGAGGACACTGAAGCTTTCTTT. It yields the protein CASSSRTEDTEAFF.

The chain joins TRBV9 to TRBJ2-2; 10 bases align to TRBD2. Germline CDR1 is SGDLS and CDR2 is YYNGEE. Trimming removed 0 bases from V and 5 bases from J; junction bases left unmatched: 10. This CDR3 is 18 amino acids long. The CDR3 DNA follows: TGTGCCAGCAGCGTAGAACTAGCGGGAAGGTGGGGTACCGGGGAGCTGTTTTTT. It yields the protein CASSVELAGRWGTGELFF.

The gene calls are TRBV29-1 and TRBJ2-5, with 16 positions matching TRBD2. The CDR3 spans 16 residues. Trimming removed 6 bases from V and 5 bases from J; junction bases left unmatched: 9. Per germline, CDR1 SQVTM and CDR2 ANQGSEA. CDR3 DNA sequence: TGCAGCGTGGCCGGGACTAGCGGGAGGGCTCGGGAGACCCAGTACTTC. Translating gives CSVAGTSGRARETQYF.

V usage is TRBV7-2 and J usage is TRBJ1-6, with 8 bases matching TRBD1. The CDR3 sequence is 14 residues long. Trimming took 5 bases from V and 10 from J; bases not matched to a gene: 7. CDR1 and CDR2 (germline): SGHTA, FQGNSA. This CDR3 reads CASSPGTGGSPLHF. The CDR3 DNA is TGTGCCAGCAGCCCTGGGACAGGCGGCTCACCCCTCCACTTT.

For the CDR3, the DNA is TGTGCCAGCAGTTTAAGGGGACAGTACGGCTACACCTTC. This sequence encodes CASSLRGQYGYTF. The chain couples TRBV27 to TRBJ1-2; 7 bases map to TRBD1. This CDR3 spans 13 amino acids. Trimming cost V 2 bases and J 8 bases; bases outside gene matches: 5. CDR1 is MNHEY and CDR2 is SMNVEV in the germline V gene (reference sequence).

This clone was seen just once. The rearrangement uses TRBV18 and TRBJ2-2, with TRBD1 matching 9 bases. Losses at the gene ends were 3 bases for V and 4 bases for J; bases not matched to a gene: 0. The germline CDR1 and CDR2 sequences are KGHSH and LQKENI. This CDR3 is built from 14 residues. CDR3 residues: CASSPGQGTGELFF. In DNA form, the CDR3 reads TGTGCCAGCTCACCGGGACAGGGCACCGGGGAGCTGTTTTTT. The variable domain in full, completed from reference TRBV18 and TRBJ2-2, reads NAGVMQNPRHLVRRRGQEARLRCSPMKGHSHVYWYRQLPEEGLKFMVYLQKENIIDESGMPKERFSAEFPKEGPSILRIQQVVRGDSAAYFCASSPGQGTGELFFGEGSRLTVL.

The CDR3 sequence: CATSRARQGGAYEQYF. The CDR3 nucleotides are TGTGCCACCAGCAGAGCGAGACAGGGGGGAGCCTACGAGCAGTACTTC. This chain links TRBV15 with TRBJ2-7; TRBD1 matches 9 bases. This CDR3 is 16 amino acids long. V shed 1 base and J 2 bases; nucleotides not matched to a gene: 6. Germline values: CDR1 LNHNV, CDR2 YYDKDF (reference sequence).

The rearrangement uses TRBV6-5 and TRBJ2-3, with TRBD2 identical over 7 bases. Germline CDR1 reads MNHEY; CDR2 reads SVGAGI. The CDR3 is 14 amino acids. V lost 5 bases to trimming and J lost 2 bases; unmatched junction nucleotides: 4. CDR3 sequence: CASSTGTTTDTQYF. CDR3 bases: TGTGCCAGCAGTACCGGGACTACCACAGATACGCAGTATTTT.

This clone was counted once. The chain is built from TRBV6-2 or TRBV6-3 and TRBJ2-4; 7 bases map to TRBD1. The ends lost 6 bases at V and 6 bases at J; junction bases unmatched: 8. This CDR3 comprises 14 residues. Looked up from germline, CDR1 is MNHEY and CDR2 is SVGEGT. CDR3 protein: CASSSDRLRNIQYF. For the CDR3, the DNA is TGTGCCAGCAGCTCGGACAGGTTAAGAAACATTCAGTACTTC.

The chain is built from TRBV3-1 (or the pseudogene TRBV3-2) and TRBJ2-3, with D tentatively TRBD2 (6 bases). The CDR3 has 14 residues. From germline, CDR1 is LGHDT and CDR2 YNNKEL (reference sequence). Trimming removed 5 bases from V and 9 bases from J, with 18 bases in between. The CDR3 loop reads CASSASGDVVTQYF. CDR3 in DNA: TGTGCCAGCAGCGCCTCGGGGGACGTGGTGACGCAGTATTTT.

The V call is TRBV5-1, the J call TRBJ2-7; the match to TRBD2 covers 7 bases. Germline V gene data show CDR1 as SGHRS and CDR2 as YFSETQ. The V gene end was trimmed by 4 bases and the J gene end by 5 bases; junction bases not matched to a gene: 9. CDR3 length equals 14 residues. The CDR3 DNA reads TGCGCCAGCAGCCCCACGGGGGGAGGGAACGAGCAGTACTTC. This encodes CASSPTGGGNEQYF.

The gene calls are TRBV28 and TRBJ2-1; 13 bases agree with TRBD2. Germline lookup yields CDR1 MDHEN and CDR2 SYDVKM. The CDR3 consists of 16 residues. Germline trimming cut 5 bases from V and 1 base from J; bases unmatched to any gene: 2. For the CDR3, the DNA is TGTGCCAGCAGTGCACTAGCGGGAGGGTCCTACAATGAGCAGTTCTTC. Protein: CASSALAGGSYNEQFF.

The J gene is TRBJ1-4, the V gene TRBV7-2; a weak D match, TRBD1 (6 bases). Germline V gene sequence: CDR1 SGHTA, CDR2 FQGNSA. CDR3 size: 15 residues. The V and J ends lost 5 bases and 7 bases respectively, with 17 bases between them. In DNA, the CDR3 is TGTGCCAGCAGCCCGGGGCCCCGAGGGGGTGAAAAACTGTTTTTT. Its protein product is CASSPGPRGGEKLFF. Supplemented by reference TRBV7-2 and TRBJ1-4, the full variable domain reads GAGVSQSPSNKVTEKGKDVELRCDPISGHTALYWYRQSLGQGLEFLIYFQGNSAPDKSGLPSDRFSAERTGGSVSTLTIQRTQQEDSAVYLCASSPGPRGGEKLFFGSGTQLSVL.

This clone was seen more than once but under ten times. The rearrangement joins TRBV7-9 to TRBJ1-4; possibly TRBD1 for D (5 bases). The V end lost 4 bases, the J end lost 4 bases, and 13 bases lay between the germline ends. The CDR3 is 15 residues long. The germline V gene has CDR1 SEHNR and CDR2 FQNEAQ (reference sequence). In DNA form, the CDR3 reads TGTGCCAGCAGCTCGTACGACAGTCATAATGAAAAACTGTTTTTT. Protein: CASSSYDSHNEKLFF.

The chain carries TRBV24-1 and TRBJ2-1; 8 positions match TRBD2. The CDR3 runs to 16 residues. V was clipped by 3 bases and J by 4 bases; unmatched bases: 7. CDR1 is KGHDR and CDR2 is SFDVKD in the germline V gene. The DNA of the CDR3 is TGTGCCACCAGTGATGGGAGCGGGAGTCGGTACAATGAGCAGTTCTTC. Its protein is CATSDGSGSRYNEQFF.

The chain couples TRBV4-1 to TRBJ2-7, with 13 bases that match TRBD2. The CDR3 covers 17 residues. The J segment lost 2 bases and the V segment lost 0 bases, leaving 4 bases of the junction unmatched. The germline gives CDR1 MGHRA, CDR2 YSYEKL. CDR3 protein: CASSQEGTSGATYEQYF. Written as DNA, the CDR3 is TGCGCCAGCAGCCAAGAGGGGACTAGCGGGGCGACCTACGAGCAGTACTTC.

The rearrangement joins TRBV28 to TRBJ2-5; D perhaps matches TRBD1 (6 bases). CDR3 length: 14 residues. Germline V gene sequence: CDR1 MDHEN, CDR2 SYDVKM. V dropped 6 bases and J dropped 2 bases, with 13 bases sitting between them. CDR3 in amino acids: CASRPGQFQETQYF. CDR3 DNA sequence: TGTGCCAGCAGGCCTGGACAGTTTCAAGAGACCCAGTACTTC.

The chain uses TRBV28 and TRBJ1-2, with D tentatively TRBD1 (5 bases). The CDR3 totals 15 residues. Germline V gene data show CDR1 as MDHEN and CDR2 as SYDVKM. V shed 6 bases and J shed 0 bases, with 14 bases lying between them. The CDR3 DNA sequence: TGTGCCAGCAGCGACCATCAGGGCTCTAACTATGGCTACACCTTC. This translates into CASSDHQGSNYGYTF.

The genes are TRBV18 and TRBJ1-1; no definite D call. V was trimmed by 3 bases and J by 0 bases, leaving 5 bases between them. This CDR3 region has 13 residues. Germline CDR1 is KGHSH and CDR2 is LQKENI. CDR3 sequence reads: CASSPTLNTEAFF. The CDR3 DNA is TGTGCCAGCTCACCGACACTGAACACTGAAGCTTTCTTT. The whole variable domain, filled in from reference TRBV18 and TRBJ1-1, reads NAGVMQNPRHLVRRRGQEARLRCSPMKGHSHVYWYRQLPEEGLKFMVYLQKENIIDESGMPKERFSAEFPKEGPSILRIQQVVRGDSAAYFCASSPTLNTEAFFGQGTRLTVV.

The V call is TRBV19, the J call TRBJ2-2; 8 bases fit TRBD2. From germline, CDR1 is LNHDA and CDR2 SQIVND (reference sequence). This CDR3 comprises 16 residues. V lost 7 bases and J lost 7; bases outside the gene matches: 14. The CDR3 nucleotides read TGTGCCAGTACCCATCCGAGCGGGAGTAAGGTCGGGGAGCTGTTTTTT. It codes for CASTHPSGSKVGELFF.

This clone was observed once. V is TRBV7-2 and J is TRBJ1-2; 7 nucleotides match TRBD1. The V gene end was trimmed by 2 bases and the J gene end by 2 bases; junction bases not matched to a gene: 14. Germline CDR1 and CDR2: SGHTA and FQGNSA. This CDR3 spans 18 amino acids. The CDR3 coding sequence is TGTGCCAGCAGCTTAACCGTAGGGGACAGTTATACAAACTATGGCTACACCTTC. Its protein product is CASSLTVGDSYTNYGYTF.

The V call is TRBV9, the J call TRBJ2-7, with 9 bases fitting TRBD2. The CDR3 is made up of 15 amino acids. With V trimmed by 4 bases and J by 4 bases, 9 bases remained unmatched. Germline V CDR1 and CDR2: SGDLS, YYNGEE. The CDR3: CASSLAVAGVYEQYF. For the CDR3, the DNA is TGTGCCAGCAGCCTAGCGGTAGCGGGAGTGTACGAGCAGTACTTC.

The rearrangement uses TRBV27 and TRBJ2-1; maybe TRBD2 (6 bases). This CDR3 has 15 amino acids. The V gene's germline CDR1 is MNHEY and CDR2 SMNVEV (reference sequence). V lost 3 bases and J 5 bases, leaving 14 bases between the germline ends. The CDR3 reads CASSFKGLLNNEQFF. The DNA of the CDR3 is TGTGCCAGCAGTTTTAAGGGACTTCTGAACAATGAGCAGTTCTTC.

The V gene is TRBV6-4, the J gene TRBJ2-1; D remains unclear. This CDR3 is built from 13 residues. Trimming stripped 4 bases from V and 2 bases from J, with 6 bases between. Germline CDR1 and CDR2: MRHNA and SNTAGT. This CDR3 is CASSVGPYNEQFF. As DNA, the CDR3 is TGTGCCAGCAGTGTGGGCCCCTACAATGAGCAGTTCTTC.

This clone was seen once. The chain couples TRBV15 to TRBJ1-5; D unclear. Germline values: CDR1 LNHNV, CDR2 YYDKDF (reference sequence). Trimming pared 5 bases from V and 7 bases from J, leaving 12 bases between. This CDR3 region has 13 residues. This CDR3 is CATSPRLGQPQHF. The CDR3 DNA sequence: TGTGCCACCAGCCCACGATTGGGCCAGCCCCAGCATTTT.

The table lists this clone with a count of one. The rearrangement links TRBV9 to TRBJ2-2; 11 nucleotides align to TRBD2. Germline-derived CDR1 and CDR2 are SGDLS and YYNGEE. Trimming cost V 6 bases and J 0 bases; bases outside gene matches: 4. CDR3 length: 16 residues. The CDR3 spells CASTEGLAANTGELFF. The CDR3 coding sequence is TGTGCCAGCACCGAGGGACTAGCGGCGAACACCGGGGAGCTGTTTTTT. The whole variable domain, filled in from reference TRBV9 and TRBJ2-2, reads DSGVTQTPKHLITATGQRVTLRCSPRSGDLSVYWYQQSLDQGLQFLIQYYNGEERAKGNILERFSAQQFPDLHSELNLSSLELGDSALYFCASTEGLAANTGELFFGEGSRLTVL.

As to this clone: The germline gene is not matched at one end of the junction; a read error may be the cause. The gene calls are TRBV20-1 and TRBJ1-6; possible D gene TRBD1, 5 bases. Germline CDR1 reads DFQATT; CDR2 reads SNEGSKA (reference sequence). This CDR3 contains 9 residues. The CDR3 DNA follows: TGCAGTGCTCCCGGGACGGGGGGCTTT. This gives the protein CSAPGTGGF.

In this sample, this clone turned up once. The chain employs TRBV5-1 and TRBJ2-5, with D tentatively TRBD2 (6 bases). V was cut by 3 bases and J by 3 bases, with 12 bases left in between. The CDR3 has 14 amino acids. Per germline, CDR1 SGHRS and CDR2 YFSETQ. CDR3 nucleotide sequence: TGCGCCAGCAGCTCCGGACTATCCAAAGAGACCCAGTACTTC. Translated: CASSSGLSKETQYF. Full variable domain (remainder filled in from reference TRBV5-1 and TRBJ2-5): KAGVTQTPRYLIKTRGQQVTLSCSPISGHRSVSWYQQTPGQGLQFLFEYFSETQRNKGNFPGRFSGRQFSNSRSEMNVSTLELGDSALYLCASSSGLSKETQYFGPGTRLLVL.

The chain links TRBV18 to TRBJ2-2, with no clear D. The CDR3 is made up of 13 amino acids. Germline V gene sequence: CDR1 KGHSH, CDR2 LQKENI. The V and J ends lost 3 bases and 5 bases respectively, with 7 bases between them. The CDR3 nucleotides read TGTGCCAGCTCACCGATACGGACCGGGGAGCTGTTTTTT. Its translation: CASSPIRTGELFF.

The rearrangement uses TRBV25-1 and TRBJ2-7, with a tentative D call TRBD2 (6 bases). There are 15 residues in the CDR3. V was pared by 1 base and J by 0 bases, with 10 bases between. Germline loops: CDR1 MGHDK, CDR2 SYGVNS. The CDR3 loop reads CASSESAGHSYEQYF. The CDR3 DNA reads as TGTGCCAGCAGTGAATCAGCGGGCCACTCCTACGAGCAGTACTTC.